Listed here are 21 T cell receptor beta chains from one sample, sequenced in a study of CD8+ T cells in alopecia areata. The sequencing template was cDNA reverse transcribed from extracted RNA. Here immunoSEQ multiplex PCR was the method, and the copy in TCRdb shows in-frame clones only, minus some. The table records approximately 150,000 clones, 40% to 55% of them present only once. Sequenced material: CD4+ T cells sorted from blood, taken at week 0. The receptors come from a human donor with alopecia areata.

This clone appeared once. The chain carries TRBV18 and TRBJ2-7, with TRBD2 identical over 11 bases. Germline-derived CDR1 and CDR2 are KGHSH and LQKENI. The CDR3 is made up of 17 amino acids. The trim removed 2 bases at V and 4 bases at J, leaving 10 bases unmatched. The CDR3 loop is CASSPAGGLAEGYEQYF. The CDR3, as DNA: TGTGCCAGCTCACCAGCGGGGGGACTAGCGGAAGGGTACGAGCAGTACTTC. The complete variable domain, with remaining parts taken from reference TRBV18 and TRBJ2-7, reads NAGVMQNPRHLVRRRGQEARLRCSPMKGHSHVYWYRQLPEEGLKFMVYLQKENIIDESGMPKERFSAEFPKEGPSILRIQQVVRGDSAAYFCASSPAGGLAEGYEQYFGPGTRLTVT.

This clone was counted between two and nine times. The rearrangement joins TRBV7-2 to TRBJ1-2, with D perhaps TRBD1 (5 bases). The CDR3 contains 17 residues. Germline V lookup: CDR1 SGHTA, CDR2 FQGNSA. V lost 1 base and J lost 4, with 19 bases in between. The CDR3 region has the DNA TGTGCCAGCAGCTTAGAGAGGCGGCAGGGTCAGGGCTATGGCTACACCTTC. The encoded protein is CASSLERRQGQGYGYTF.

This clone was seen a few times. CDR3 sequence reads: CSFHRGSGNEQFF. The CDR3 DNA follows: TGCAGCTTCCACAGGGGGTCGGGCAATGAGCAGTTCTTC. The genes are TRBV29-1 and TRBJ2-1, with 8 bases lining up with TRBD1. The germline gives CDR1 SQVTM, CDR2 ANQGSEA. The CDR3 runs to 13 residues. V trimming: 8 bases; J trimming: 6 bases; junction bases outside the gene matches: 9.

The DNA for the CDR3 is TGTGCCAGCAGCCAGAAGGATCGGGGGCGGGGAAGAACGGGGACCCAGTACTTC. Protein sequence: CASSQKDRGRGRTGTQYF. This rearrangement joins TRBV4-2 to TRBJ2-5; D assignment may be TRBD1 or TRBD2 (6 bases each). Germline loops: CDR1 LGHNA, CDR2 YNFKEQ. The CDR3 has 18 residues. V lost 3 bases to trimming and J lost 7 bases, with 27 bases between them.

This clone was found a few times. DNA of the CDR3: TGCAGCGTTTCACAGGGGGCCGGGGAGCTGTTTTTT. Protein sequence: CSVSQGAGELFF. The genes are TRBV29-1 and TRBJ2-2; 8 bases line up with TRBD1. The germline gives CDR1 SQVTM, CDR2 ANQGSEA. J gave up 6 bases and V 5 bases, and 2 bases lay outside the gene matches. There are 12 residues in the CDR3.

The chain employs TRBV6-5 and TRBJ1-1; tentative D call: TRBD1 (6 bases). The CDR3 length is 13 residues. V lost 7 bases, J lost 0 bases, and 9 bases lay in between. CDR1 is MNHEY and CDR2 is SVGAGI in the germline V gene. The CDR3 loop is CASKGGMNTEAFF. CDR3 nucleotides: TGTGCCAGCAAAGGGGGTATGAACACTGAAGCTTTCTTT.

The chain is built from TRBV29-1 and TRBJ2-1, with TRBD1 matching 7 bases. Looked up from germline, CDR1 is SQVTM and CDR2 is ANQGSEA. J lost 7 bases, V lost 4 bases, and 22 bases had no gene match. The CDR3 runs to 18 residues. DNA of the CDR3: TGCAGCGTTGTAGCGAAGACAGGGTGGACTCGTAACCAGAATGAGCAGTTCTTC. Encoded protein: CSVVAKTGWTRNQNEQFF.

V gene TRBV5-1 combines with J gene TRBJ2-7; TRBD1 aligns across 7 bases. The germline V gene has CDR1 SGHRS and CDR2 YFSETQ. The CDR3 has 14 residues. V dropped 3 bases and J dropped 2; count of bases not matched to a gene: 5. DNA for the CDR3: TGCGCCAGCAGCTCCTCAGGGGGAACCTACGAGCAGTACTTC. Its translation is CASSSSGGTYEQYF.

Only a few counts were recorded for this clone. The gene calls are TRBV7-2 and TRBJ2-2, with D perhaps given as TRBD1 or TRBD2 (5 bases each). Germline V gene lookup returns CDR1 SGHTA and CDR2 FQGNSA. The V end lost 5 bases, the J end lost 3 bases, and 13 bases lay between the germline ends. The CDR3 is 15 amino acids. The CDR3 sequence is CASSEAGAYTGELFF. The CDR3 DNA reads as TGTGCCAGCAGCGAAGCCGGGGCCTACACCGGGGAGCTGTTTTTT.

This chain uses TRBV29-1 with TRBJ2-5; 10 bases match TRBD1. With V trimmed by 7 bases and J by 2 bases, 7 bases remained unmatched. This CDR3 has 14 amino acids. CDR1 is SQVTM and CDR2 is ANQGSEA in the germline V gene. Written as DNA, the CDR3 is TGCAGCGAAAGGACAGGGGGTCGTCAAGAGACCCAGTACTTC. Amino acid sequence: CSERTGGRQETQYF.

This clone occurred once. The chain employs TRBV29-1 and TRBJ1-3; a possible D gene is TRBD1 (6 bases). Looked up from germline, CDR1 is SQVTM and CDR2 is ANQGSEA. V lost 6 bases to trimming and J lost 3 bases, with 12 bases between them. This CDR3 contains 13 residues. The DNA of the CDR3 is TGCAGCGTGGGGGCGAAGGATGGAAACACCATATATTTT. Translating it yields CSVGAKDGNTIYF.

Comments on this clone: Within the sample, other DNA sequences also encode this same CDR3. This chain uses TRBV2 with TRBJ2-7; 11 nucleotides match TRBD1. J was trimmed by 2 bases and V by 5 bases; bases with no gene match: 2. From germline, CDR1 is SNHLY and CDR2 FYNNEI. The length of the CDR3 is 14 residues. The CDR3: CASSPGQGAYEQYF. The CDR3 bases are TGTGCCAGCAGTCCGGGACAGGGGGCCTACGAGCAGTACTTC.

This chain connects TRBV30 to TRBJ1-1; 7 bases fit TRBD1. V shed 3 bases, J shed 10 bases, and the junction held 8 bases outside the gene matches. The germline V gene encodes CDR1 GTSNPN and CDR2 SVGIG (reference sequence). This CDR3 is built from 12 residues. This CDR3 reads CAWSAQGEIAFF. The CDR3 bases are TGTGCCTGGAGCGCCCAGGGGGAAATAGCTTTCTTT. The full variable domain, its missing parts supplied by reference TRBV30 and TRBJ1-1, is SQTIHQWPATLVQPVGSPLSLECTVEGTSNPNLYWYRQAAGRGLQLLFYSVGIGQISSEVPQNLSASRPQDRQFILSSKKLLLSDSGFYLCAWSAQGEIAFFGQGTRLTVV.

The rearrangement links TRBV4-2 to TRBJ2-7, with TRBD1 matching 7 bases. The CDR3 consists of 17 residues. After removal of 1 base from V and 3 bases from J, the junction contained 12 bases not matched to a gene. Per the germline V gene, CDR1 is LGHNA and CDR2 is YNFKEQ. CDR3 in DNA: TGTGCCAGCAGCCAAGGAAGGTTAGGACAGGACGTCTACGAGCAGTACTTC. Protein sequence: CASSQGRLGQDVYEQYF.

The V gene is TRBV28, the J gene TRBJ2-5; a possible D gene is TRBD2 (6 bases). V was clipped by 8 bases and J by 1 base, with 14 bases between them. The germline CDR1 and CDR2 sequences are MDHEN and SYDVKM. The CDR3 is made up of 14 amino acids. The CDR3 nucleotides read TGTGCCAGCCACCAGCGGGTACCCCAAGAGACCCAGTACTTC. It translates to CASHQRVPQETQYF. The full variable domain, rest sourced from reference TRBV28 and TRBJ2-5, is DVKVTQSSRYLVKRTGEKVFLECVQDMDHENMFWYRQDPGLGLRLIYFSYDVKMKEKGDIPEGYSVSREKKERFSLILESASTNQTSMYLCASHQRVPQETQYFGPGTRLLVL.

This clone was recorded a few times. The chain couples TRBV5-5 to TRBJ2-2, with 14 bases that match TRBD2. V was pared by 4 bases and J by 8 bases, with 10 bases of the junction left unmatched. CDR1 SGHKS and CDR2 YYEKEE come from the germline V gene (reference sequence). The CDR3 contains 17 residues. CDR3 amino acids: CASSPPSRLAGGGELFF. CDR3 DNA sequence: TGTGCCAGCAGCCCTCCCTCGCGACTAGCGGGAGGGGGGGAGCTGTTTTTT.

V is TRBV12-5 and J is TRBJ2-7; D possibly corresponds to TRBD1 (5 bases). CDR3 length: 14 residues. CDR1 and CDR2 from the germline V gene are LGHNT and FRNRAP. Trimming cost V 7 bases and J 5 bases, with 18 bases left between them. Written as DNA, the CDR3 is TGTGCTAGTGCCTTAGGGCAGGGTAGGCACGAGCAGTACTTC. It is translated as CASALGQGRHEQYF.

The chain couples TRBV6-5 to TRBJ1-2; D is perhaps TRBD1 (5 bases). CDR3 length: 14 residues. V lost 2 bases and J lost 6, with 13 bases in between. Germline V gene lookup returns CDR1 MNHEY and CDR2 SVGAGI. As DNA, the CDR3 is TGTGCCAGCAGTTACACGGACAAAGGGGATGGCTACACCTTC. Translating gives CASSYTDKGDGYTF.

The CDR3 region is CASSRGTPYTEAFF. The CDR3 bases are TGTGCCAGCAGCCGGGGTACACCCTACACTGAAGCTTTCTTT. The chain employs TRBV6-6 and TRBJ1-1, with no clear D. Trimming pared 6 bases from V and 3 bases from J, leaving 14 bases between. Germline V lookup: CDR1 MNHNY, CDR2 SVGAGI (reference sequence). The CDR3 is made up of 14 amino acids.

The count of this clone is one. This chain links TRBV2 with TRBJ2-6, with D perhaps assigned TRBD1 or TRBD2 (5 bases each). The length of the CDR3 is 16 residues. Germline CDR1 and CDR2: SNHLY and FYNNEI. V lost 5 bases and J lost 0, with 11 bases in between. CDR3 coding DNA: TGTGCCAGCAGTACCGGGGCCTACTCTGGGGCCAACGTCCTGACTTTC. It is translated as CASSTGAYSGANVLTF.

The chain's CDR3 is CAWSRGDRGLRDEQYF. In nucleotides, the CDR3 is TGTGCCTGGAGCCGAGGCGACAGGGGTCTTCGCGACGAGCAGTACTTC. The J gene is TRBJ2-7, the V gene TRBV30; 8 bases are a match to TRBD1. The CDR3 extends over 16 amino acids. Germline trimming cut 3 bases from V and 5 bases from J; bases unmatched to any gene: 15. In germline, CDR1 is GTSNPN, CDR2 SVGIG (reference sequence).